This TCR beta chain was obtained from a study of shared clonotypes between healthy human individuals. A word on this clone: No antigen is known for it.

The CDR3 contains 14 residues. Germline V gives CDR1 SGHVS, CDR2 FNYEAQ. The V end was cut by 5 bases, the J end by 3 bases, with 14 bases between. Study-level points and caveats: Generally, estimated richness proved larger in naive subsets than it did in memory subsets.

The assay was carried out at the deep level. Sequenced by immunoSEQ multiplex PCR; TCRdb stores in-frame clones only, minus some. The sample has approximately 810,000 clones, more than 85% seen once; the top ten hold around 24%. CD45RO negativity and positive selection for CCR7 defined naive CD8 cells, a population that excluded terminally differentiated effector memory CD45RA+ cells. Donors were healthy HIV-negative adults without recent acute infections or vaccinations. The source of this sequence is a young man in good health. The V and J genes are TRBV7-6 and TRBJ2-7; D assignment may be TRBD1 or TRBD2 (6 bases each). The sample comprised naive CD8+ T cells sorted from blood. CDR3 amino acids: CASSPRDTGYEQYF. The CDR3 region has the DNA TGTGCCAGCAGCCCGCGGGACACAGGCTACGAGCAGTACTTC.